The T cell receptor (beta chain) under discussion was sequenced for a study of blood T cell repertoires in COVID-19. The germline gives CDR1 DFQATT, CDR2 SNEGSKA (reference sequence). The J segment lost 5 bases and the V segment lost 3 bases, leaving 13 bases of the junction unmatched. The CDR3 runs 16 residues. The assay was immunoSEQ multiplex PCR, and TCRdb's table has in-frame clones only and misses some. The table lists 350,000 to 450,000 clones, about 88% of them singletons. Everyone who took part was about 18 to 90 years old, and they came from about 25 US areas. This receptor was obtained from a woman between 18 and 29 years old who had been exposed to COVID-19. The chain links TRBV20-1 to TRBJ2-5; 9 nucleotides match TRBD2. Sequencing was performed on PBMCs or T cells enriched from blood (not recorded which). The CDR3 DNA reads as TGCAGTGCTAGTTCTCCTCGCGGGGGGGCTTCGGAGACCCAGTACTTC. Translating gives CSASSPRGGASETQYF.